This T cell receptor beta chain appears in the sequencing data of a study of blood T cell repertoires in COVID-19. The ends lost 5 bases at V and 8 bases at J; junction bases unmatched: 7. CDR1 SEHNR and CDR2 FQNEAQ come from the germline V gene (reference sequence). This CDR3 region has 15 residues. Profiled with immunoSEQ multiplex PCR; TCRdb holds only in-frame clones, not every one. The data show 250,000 or so clones, 86% seen once. What was sequenced was peripheral blood. The sequence was collected from a man aged 40-49 years with active or convalescent COVID-19. This chain connects TRBV7-9 to TRBJ1-6; 9 nucleotides match TRBD1. CDR3 DNA: TGTGCCAGCAGCGCTCCCGACAGGGGGGATTCACCCCTCCACTTT. It codes for CASSAPDRGDSPLHF. Using reference TRBV7-9 and TRBJ1-6 for the parts outside the CDR3, the full variable domain is DTGVSQNPRHKITKRGQNVTFRCDPISEHNRLYWYRQTLGQGPEFLTYFQNEAQLEKSRLLSDRFSAERPKGSFSTLEIQRTEQGDSAMYLCASSAPDRGDSPLHFGNGTRLTVT.